Following are 22 T cell receptor beta chains from one sample sequenced in a study of control samples from healthy donors and cancer patients. The table came from immunoSEQ multiplex PCR; TCRdb's copy has only in-frame clones and leaves some out. Found here are 150,000 to 200,000 clones, 90% of them singletons; the top ten hold around 1.4%. Specimen: blood. All receptors derive from a woman in her forties or fifties in good health.

The chain links TRBV12-5 to TRBJ2-3; possibly TRBD2 for D (6 bases). Looked up from germline, CDR1 is LGHNT and CDR2 is FRNRAP. CDR3 size: 16 residues. The V end lost 0 bases, the J end lost 6 bases, and 16 bases lay between the germline ends. The CDR3 nucleotides read TGTGCTAGTGGTTTGGTAGTGGGCGGGGTAGTCGATACGCAGTATTTT. This encodes CASGLVVGGVVDTQYF.

CDR3 protein: CASRAQGATGYTF. The CDR3 DNA reads as TGTGCCAGCAGAGCCCAGGGGGCAACTGGCTACACCTTC. The chain joins TRBV27 to TRBJ1-2; TRBD1 agrees at 8 bases. Germline loops: CDR1 MNHEY, CDR2 SMNVEV (reference sequence). Germline trimming cut 6 bases from V and 7 bases from J; bases unmatched to any gene: 7. The CDR3 covers 13 residues.

This sequence joins TRBV9 and TRBJ2-1; TRBD1 might be the D (6 bases). Germline V gives CDR1 SGDLS, CDR2 YYNGEE. The germline V and J ends were trimmed by 3 bases and 5 bases, with 12 bases remaining between them. The CDR3 totals 14 residues. CDR3 nucleotides: TGTGCCAGCAGCGCTTCCGGGACAAACAATGAGCAGTTCTTC. Amino acid sequence: CASSASGTNNEQFF.

This chain uses TRBV28 with TRBJ2-1; 7 nucleotides match TRBD2. Germline V gene sequence: CDR1 MDHEN, CDR2 SYDVKM. J gave up 9 bases and V 1 base, and 18 bases lay outside the gene matches. This CDR3 spans 18 amino acids. CDR3 in amino acids: CASSLYPSAAGEGAEQFF. CDR3 coding DNA: TGTGCCAGCAGTTTATACCCCTCTGCCGCGGGAGAAGGAGCTGAGCAGTTCTTC.

This clone was counted once. The chain joins TRBV24-1 to TRBJ2-7, with D possibly TRBD1 on 5 matching bases. The CDR3 totals 14 residues. Trimming removed 3 bases at V and 6 bases at J, with 14 bases between. CDR1 is KGHDR, CDR2 SFDVKD, per germline. Written as DNA, the CDR3 is TGTGCCACCAGTGATGGGGCACACCAGGGCGAGCAGTACTTC. Its translation is CATSDGAHQGEQYF.

V and J are TRBV7-3 and TRBJ1-1, with D possibly TRBD1 on 5 matching bases. V lost 5 bases and J lost 7, with 17 bases in between. Germline V gene lookup returns CDR1 SGHTA and CDR2 FQGTGA. The CDR3 length is 14 residues. The CDR3 spells CASSPGPTHNEAFF. The CDR3 nucleotides read TGTGCCAGCAGCCCGGGACCGACCCATAATGAAGCTTTCTTT.

This clone was seen just once. V and J are TRBV27 and TRBJ2-6; no clear D gene. Trimming removed 4 bases at V and 1 base at J, with 2 bases between. The CDR3 totals 13 residues. Germline assignment: CDR1 MNHEY and CDR2 SMNVEV (reference sequence). The CDR3 nucleotides are TGTGCCAGCAGTTCTTCTGGGGCCAACGTCCTGACTTTC. This encodes CASSSSGANVLTF.

The chain's CDR3 is CASTRGGRARYEQYF. The DNA for the CDR3 is TGTGCCAGTACCCGGGGCGGGAGGGCAAGGTACGAGCAGTACTTC. This chain connects TRBV28 to TRBJ2-7, with TRBD2 matching 9 bases. Germline lookup yields CDR1 MDHEN and CDR2 SYDVKM. The CDR3 is 15 residues long. The V and J ends lost 9 bases and 4 bases, in that order; junction bases with no gene match: 13.

V and J are TRBV10-3 and TRBJ2-7; the D gene is possibly TRBD2 (6 bases). The CDR3 totals 14 residues. V lost 5 bases to trimming and J lost 0 bases, with 11 bases between them. Germline V lookup: CDR1 ENHRY, CDR2 SYGVKD. The CDR3 sequence: CAISQAGISYEQYF. The CDR3 region has the DNA TGTGCCATCAGTCAGGCGGGAATCTCCTACGAGCAGTACTTC.

The chain carries TRBV19 and TRBJ2-1, with TRBD2 matching 13 bases. CDR3 length: 15 amino acids. CDR1 is LNHDA and CDR2 is SQIVND in the germline V gene (reference sequence). After removal of 5 bases from V and 7 bases from J, the junction contained 5 bases not matched to a gene. CDR3 bases: TGTGCCAGTAGTCCGGGACTAGCGGGGCTGAATGAGCAGTTCTTC. It is translated as CASSPGLAGLNEQFF.

The chain joins TRBV18 to TRBJ1-2, with unresolved D. Germline V CDR1 and CDR2: KGHSH, LQKENI. Trimming removed 6 bases at V and 2 bases at J, with 13 bases between. The CDR3 has 14 residues. CDR3 in amino acids: CASSTPQVNYGYTF. CDR3 nucleotides: TGTGCCAGCTCCACCCCCCAGGTCAACTATGGCTACACCTTC. Together with reference TRBV18 and TRBJ1-2, the CDR3 gives the full variable domain: NAGVMQNPRHLVRRRGQEARLRCSPMKGHSHVYWYRQLPEEGLKFMVYLQKENIIDESGMPKERFSAEFPKEGPSILRIQQVVRGDSAAYFCASSTPQVNYGYTFGSGTRLTVV.

This sequence joins TRBV2 and TRBJ2-1, with D perhaps matching TRBD2 (7 bases). V was pared by 7 bases and J by 5 bases, with 12 bases between. This CDR3 is 13 amino acids long. Per germline, CDR1 SNHLY and CDR2 FYNNEI. The CDR3 DNA reads TGTGCCAGCATCGGGGGGCTTGACAATGAGCAGTTCTTC. This sequence encodes CASIGGLDNEQFF.

This chain links TRBV2 with TRBJ2-1, with 10 positions matching TRBD2. Per the germline V gene, CDR1 is SNHLY and CDR2 is FYNNEI. V was clipped by 2 bases and J by 0 bases; unmatched bases: 13. This CDR3 is 20 amino acids long. The CDR3 region has the DNA TGTGCCAGCAGTGAAAGGCTAGCGGGGGACGCTGACTCCTCCTACAATGAGCAGTTCTTC. This translates into CASSERLAGDADSSYNEQFF.

V is TRBV5-4 and J is TRBJ2-7; TRBD1 might be the D (6 bases). CDR1 and CDR2 from the germline V gene are SGHNT and YYREEE (reference sequence). Trimming removed 10 bases from V and 1 base from J, with 15 bases in between. The CDR3 has 13 residues. CDR3 amino acids: CAAGDTYSYEQYF. The DNA of the CDR3 is TGTGCCGCCGGGGACACTTATTCCTACGAGCAGTACTTC.

The chain is built from TRBV6-5 and TRBJ1-2, with D unclear. The CDR3 consists of 15 residues. Germline V gene sequence: CDR1 MNHEY, CDR2 SVGAGI. Deletions cut 0 bases from V and 7 bases from J, with 15 bases between. The CDR3 sequence: CASSYSSGRSGGYTF. In DNA, the CDR3 is TGTGCCAGCAGTTACTCGAGCGGCAGGTCAGGTGGCTACACCTTC.

The chain carries TRBV19 and TRBJ1-1; 8 bases line up with TRBD1. From germline, CDR1 is LNHDA and CDR2 SQIVND (reference sequence). After removal of 4 bases from V and 5 bases from J, the junction contained 3 bases not matched to a gene. The CDR3 sequence is 13 residues long. Here the CDR3 reads CASSKQGGTEAFF. The CDR3 region has the DNA TGTGCCAGTAGTAAACAGGGGGGAACTGAAGCTTTCTTT.

This clone came up once. The rearrangement links TRBV14 to TRBJ2-1; 7 bases line up with TRBD2. Germline V CDR1 and CDR2: SGHDN, FVKESK. Germline trimming cut 0 bases from V and 7 bases from J; bases unmatched to any gene: 15. The CDR3 totals 18 residues. CDR3: CASSQESRGGPPWNEQFF. The CDR3 nucleotides read TGTGCCAGCAGCCAAGAATCAAGGGGAGGGCCTCCGTGGAATGAGCAGTTCTTC.

CDR3 protein: CASSPDRDRGPGANVLTF. DNA for the CDR3: TGTGCCAGCAGCCCGGACCGGGACAGGGGGCCCGGGGCCAACGTCCTGACTTTC. The chain joins TRBV7-9 to TRBJ2-6; 12 bases match TRBD1. V dropped 5 bases and J dropped 4; count of bases not matched to a gene: 9. CDR1 and CDR2 (germline): SEHNR, FQNEAQ (reference sequence). This CDR3 region has 18 residues.

The rearrangement joins TRBV5-3 to TRBJ1-5, with a possible D match to TRBD1 (5 bases). TRBV5-3 is noted as an ORF with a role that remains uncertain. The CDR3 covers 17 residues. V lost 2 bases and J lost 4, with 19 bases in between. DNA for the CDR3: TGTGCCAGAAGCTTTAAGATGGGGCAACCCGAGAATCAGCCCCAGCATTTT. This sequence encodes CARSFKMGQPENQPQHF.

The rearrangement links TRBV7-2 to TRBJ1-2, with TRBD1 matching over 9 bases. This CDR3 spans 15 amino acids. CDR1 SGHTA and CDR2 FQGNSA come from the germline V gene. V was clipped by 4 bases and J by 4 bases; unmatched bases: 7. CDR3 in amino acids: CASSSRTQGAYGYTF. Here the CDR3 DNA reads TGTGCCAGCAGCTCCAGGACACAGGGGGCCTATGGCTACACCTTC.

The V gene is TRBV5-4, the J gene TRBJ2-7; a possible D gene is TRBD2 (6 bases). CDR3 length: 15 amino acids. Germline V lookup: CDR1 SGHNT, CDR2 YYREEE (reference sequence). V was trimmed by 0 bases and J by 2 bases, leaving 12 bases between them. CDR3 nucleotides: TGTGCCAGCAGCTTGGGGAGGGCAGGGCCCTACGAGCAGTACTTC. It translates to CASSLGRAGPYEQYF.

This chain uses TRBV27 with TRBJ2-1; tentatively, D is TRBD1 or TRBD2 (5 bases each). The V and J ends lost 6 bases and 5 bases respectively, with 23 bases between them. The CDR3 consists of 17 residues. Germline assignment: CDR1 MNHEY and CDR2 SMNVEV (reference sequence). CDR3 bases: TGTGCCAGCAGCACCCTTGTGGGAAGGGGAGCCAACAATGAGCAGTTCTTC. Translated: CASSTLVGRGANNEQFF.